This T cell receptor beta chain was sequenced in a study of cytomegalovirus exposure and HLA in healthy donors. A remark on this clone: The antigen is not known.

PCR was performed using 60 Vbeta and 13 Jbeta primers. Libraries were prepared by immunoSEQ multiplex PCR; TCRdb keeps only in-frame clonotypes and omits some of them. The sample data list under 200,000 clones. This CDR3 spans 12 amino acids. The germline V gene has CDR1 SQVTM and CDR2 ANQGSEA. Germline trimming cut 6 bases from V and 11 bases from J; bases unmatched to any gene: 8. Overall study results and limits: Reported performance of the classifier showed diagnosis of cytomegalovirus status with high specificity and sensitivity.

Sequenced input: PBMCs. V usage is TRBV29-1 and J usage is TRBJ2-5, with 11 bases matching TRBD2. The TCR comes from a young man in good health and CMV-seronegative. In nucleotides, the CDR3 is TGCAGCGTGACTAGCGGGGCGACGCAGCAGTACTTC. As protein: CSVTSGATQQYF.